The source of this TCR beta chain is a study of shared clonotypes between healthy human individuals. On the study more broadly: The donor pool was made up of two women and three men aged 18 to 49.

Only in-frame clones appear in the TCRdb table, and some are missing; sequencing was by immunoSEQ multiplex PCR. The sample lists about 2.4 million clones; 90% to 95% were seen once. V was clipped by 3 bases and J by 8 bases, with 15 bases between them. The germline V gene encodes CDR1 SGHRS and CDR2 YFSETQ. This CDR3 spans 15 amino acids. A split of CD4+ cells into CD45RA+ naive and CD45RA-negative memory subsets was performed. This chain uses TRBV5-1 with TRBJ2-6; D might be TRBD1 (5 bases). Sequenced input: naive CD4+ T cells from PBMCs. Subset here: CD45RA+ positively selected. The TCR comes from a man aged 18 to 30 in good health. Some clones in this sample may be carry-over from other donors' samples. The CDR3, as DNA: TGCGCCAGCAGCTCCAGACAGAGCCCTTCCAACGTCCTGACTTTC. This gives the protein CASSSRQSPSNVLTF.